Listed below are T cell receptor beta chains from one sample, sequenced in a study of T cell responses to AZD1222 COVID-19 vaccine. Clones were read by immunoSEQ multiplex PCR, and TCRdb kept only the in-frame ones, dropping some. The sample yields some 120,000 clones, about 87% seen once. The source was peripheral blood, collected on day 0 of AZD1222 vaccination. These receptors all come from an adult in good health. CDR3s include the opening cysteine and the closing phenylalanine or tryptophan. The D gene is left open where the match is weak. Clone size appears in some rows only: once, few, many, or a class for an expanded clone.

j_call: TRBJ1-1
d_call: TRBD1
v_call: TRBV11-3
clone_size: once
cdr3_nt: TGTGCCAGCAGCTTCACAGGGGCCACTGAAGCTTTCTTT
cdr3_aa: CASSFTGATEAFF

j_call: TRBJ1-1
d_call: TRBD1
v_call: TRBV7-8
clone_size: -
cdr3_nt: TGTGCCAGCAGCCCCGACAGGGTTGGGAGGCCTGAAGCTTTCTTT
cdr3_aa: CASSPDRVGRPEAFF

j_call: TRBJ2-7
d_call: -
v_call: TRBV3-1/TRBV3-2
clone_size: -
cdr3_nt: TGTGCCAGCAGCTACCTTAAGGGGATAGGGTACGAGCAGTACTTC
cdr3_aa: CASSYLKGIGYEQYF

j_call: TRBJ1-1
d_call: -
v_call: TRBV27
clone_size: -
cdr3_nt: TGTGCCAGCAGTTTAAGTCCGGACCGTGAAGCTTTCTTT
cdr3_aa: CASSLSPDREAFF

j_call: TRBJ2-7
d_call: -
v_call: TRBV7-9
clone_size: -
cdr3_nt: TGTGCCAGCAGCTTAGGGCCCTCCTACGAGCAGTACTTC
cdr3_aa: CASSLGPSYEQYF

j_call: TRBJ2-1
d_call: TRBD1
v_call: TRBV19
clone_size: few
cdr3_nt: TGTGCCAGCACAAGGACAGGGTGGAATGAGCAGTTCTTC
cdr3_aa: CASTRTGWNEQFF

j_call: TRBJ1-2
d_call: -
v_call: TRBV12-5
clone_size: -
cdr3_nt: TGTGCTAGTGGTTTGTTAATGGGGAAGACTATCAACTATGGCTACACCTTC
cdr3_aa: CASGLLMGKTINYGYTF

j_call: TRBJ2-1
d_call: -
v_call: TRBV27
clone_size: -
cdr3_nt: TGTGCCAGCAGTTTAGCCCCCGGGTCCAGTATAGATGAGCAGTTCTTC
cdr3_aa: CASSLAPGSSIDEQFF

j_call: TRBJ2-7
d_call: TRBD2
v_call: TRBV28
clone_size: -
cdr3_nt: TGTGCCAGCAGCTCCGGGACTAGCAGAGTCGAGCAGTACTTC
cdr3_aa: CASSSGTSRVEQYF

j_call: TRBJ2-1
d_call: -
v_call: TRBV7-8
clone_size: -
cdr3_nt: TGTGCCAGCAGCCGAGCCGGGAATGAGCAGTTCTTC
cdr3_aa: CASSRAGNEQFF

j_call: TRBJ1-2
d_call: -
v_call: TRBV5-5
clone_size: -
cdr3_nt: TGTGCCAGCAGCATATCTCTAGCTAACTATGGCTACACCTTC
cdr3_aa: CASSISLANYGYTF

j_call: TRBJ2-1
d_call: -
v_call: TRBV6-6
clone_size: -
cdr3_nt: TGTGCCAGCAGTTCCCCCGAACGGTGGAATGAGCAGTTCTTC
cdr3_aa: CASSSPERWNEQFF

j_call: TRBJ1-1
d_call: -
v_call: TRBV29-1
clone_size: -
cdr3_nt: TGCAGCGTTGAAGTTGGCGGATCGAACACTGAAGCTTTCTTT
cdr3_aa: CSVEVGGSNTEAFF

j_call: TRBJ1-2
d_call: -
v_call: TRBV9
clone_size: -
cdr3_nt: TGTGCCAGCAGCGCGGGGAGCTATGGCTACACCTTC
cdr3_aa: CASSAGSYGYTF

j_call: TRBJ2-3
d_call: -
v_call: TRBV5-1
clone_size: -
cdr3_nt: TGCGCCAGCAGCTTGGGGACAGTCACAGATACGCAGTATTTT
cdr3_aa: CASSLGTVTDTQYF

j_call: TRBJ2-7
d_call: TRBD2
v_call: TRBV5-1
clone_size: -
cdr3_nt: TGCGCCAGCAGCCCGGGACTAGCGGGAGTCGAGCAGTACTTC
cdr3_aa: CASSPGLAGVEQYF

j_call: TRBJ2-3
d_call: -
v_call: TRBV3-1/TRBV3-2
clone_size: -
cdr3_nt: TGTGCCAGCAGCCCCTTTAGCCCAGATACGCAGTATTTT
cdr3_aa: CASSPFSPDTQYF

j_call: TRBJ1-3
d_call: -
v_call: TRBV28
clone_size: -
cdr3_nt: TGTGCCAGCAGTTTTCCCCCCTTGGGGGGCTCTGGAAACACCATATATTTT
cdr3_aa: CASSFPPLGGSGNTIYF

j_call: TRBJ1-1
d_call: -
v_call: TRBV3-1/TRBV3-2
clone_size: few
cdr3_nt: TGTGCCAGCAGCCAAGTGGTCCAGGGCGCTGAAGCTTTCTTT
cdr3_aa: CASSQVVQGAEAFF

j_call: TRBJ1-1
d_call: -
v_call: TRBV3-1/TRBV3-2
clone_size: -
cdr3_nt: TGTGCCAGCAGCCTAGAAGGGGGGGACACTGAAGCTTTCTTT
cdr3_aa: CASSLEGGDTEAFF

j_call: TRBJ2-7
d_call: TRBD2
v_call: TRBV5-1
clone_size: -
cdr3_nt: TGCGCCAGCAGCTTCGAGGCGGGAGGTTTGTACGAGCAGTACTTC
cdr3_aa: CASSFEAGGLYEQYF

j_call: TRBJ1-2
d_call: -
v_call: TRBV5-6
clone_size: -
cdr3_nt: TGTGCCAGCAGCTTGGGGGGAGATGGGTATGGCTACACCTTC
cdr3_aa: CASSLGGDGYGYTF

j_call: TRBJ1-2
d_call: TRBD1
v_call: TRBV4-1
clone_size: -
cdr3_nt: TGCGCCAGCAGCCAAGATCAGGGGACAGCCTATGGCTACACCTTC
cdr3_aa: CASSQDQGTAYGYTF

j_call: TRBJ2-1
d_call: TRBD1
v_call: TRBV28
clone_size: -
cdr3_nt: TGTGCCAGCAGTTTTTCCGGACAGGGATCCTACAATGAGCAGTTCTTC
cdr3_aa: CASSFSGQGSYNEQFF

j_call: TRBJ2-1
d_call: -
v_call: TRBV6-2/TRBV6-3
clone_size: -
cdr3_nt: TGTGCCAGCAGTAAGGGCAACACCTACAATGAGCAGTTCTTC
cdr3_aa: CASSKGNTYNEQFF

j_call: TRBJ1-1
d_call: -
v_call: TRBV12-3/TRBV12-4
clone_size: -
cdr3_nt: TGTGCCAGCAGTTTAGCGACTGAAGCTTTCTTT
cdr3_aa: CASSLATEAFF

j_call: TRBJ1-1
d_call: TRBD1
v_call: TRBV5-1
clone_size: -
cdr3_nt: TGCGCCAGCAGCCAGGACAGGGGGAACACTGAAGCTTTCTTT
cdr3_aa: CASSQDRGNTEAFF

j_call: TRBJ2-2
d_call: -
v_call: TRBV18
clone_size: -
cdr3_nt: TGTGCCAGCTCAATGTCTCGCACCGGGGAGCTGTTTTTT
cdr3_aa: CASSMSRTGELFF

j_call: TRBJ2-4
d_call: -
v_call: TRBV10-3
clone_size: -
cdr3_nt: TGTGCCATTGGGTCGGGGACGAAAAACATTCAGTACTTC
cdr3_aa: CAIGSGTKNIQYF

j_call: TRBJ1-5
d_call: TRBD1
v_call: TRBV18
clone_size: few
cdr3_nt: TGTGCCAGCTCGACAGGGGGGAATAGCAATCAGCCCCAGCATTTT
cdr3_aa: CASSTGGNSNQPQHF

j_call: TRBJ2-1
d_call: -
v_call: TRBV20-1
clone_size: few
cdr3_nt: TGCAGTGCTAAGGGTAATGAGCAGTTCTTC
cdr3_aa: CSAKGNEQFF

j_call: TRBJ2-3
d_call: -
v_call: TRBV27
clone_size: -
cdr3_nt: TGTGCCAGCAGTTTATTCCTGCAAACAGATACGCAGTATTTT
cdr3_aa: CASSLFLQTDTQYF

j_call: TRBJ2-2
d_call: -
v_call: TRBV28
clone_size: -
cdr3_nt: TGTGCCAGCAGTCCCTTCCGACAGGGAGGCACCGGGGAGCTGTTTTTT
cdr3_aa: CASSPFRQGGTGELFF

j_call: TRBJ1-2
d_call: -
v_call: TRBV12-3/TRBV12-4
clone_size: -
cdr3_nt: TGTGCCAGCAGCCGGGTGGGCTATGGCTACACCTTC
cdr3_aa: CASSRVGYGYTF

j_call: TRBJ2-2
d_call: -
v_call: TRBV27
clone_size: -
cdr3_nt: TGTGCCAGCAGTTCTTGGGTTTACACCGGGGAGCTGTTTTTT
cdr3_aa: CASSSWVYTGELFF

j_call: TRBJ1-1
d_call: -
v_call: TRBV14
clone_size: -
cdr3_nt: TGTGCCAGCAGCCAAGATCTGGTGACTGAAGCTTTCTTT
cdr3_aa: CASSQDLVTEAFF

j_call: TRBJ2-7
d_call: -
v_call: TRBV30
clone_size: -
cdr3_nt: TGTGCCTGGAGTGTGGTGGGGTTCCCCTACGAGCAGTACTTC
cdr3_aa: CAWSVVGFPYEQYF

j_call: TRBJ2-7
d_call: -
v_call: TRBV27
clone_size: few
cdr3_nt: TGTGCCAGCAGTGCCATATTGGACAGTACCTACGAGCAGTACTTC
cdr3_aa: CASSAILDSTYEQYF

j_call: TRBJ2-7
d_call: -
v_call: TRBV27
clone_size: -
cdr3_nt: TGTGCCAGCAGAATGAGGGGGACCCCCTACGAGCAGTACTTC
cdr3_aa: CASRMRGTPYEQYF

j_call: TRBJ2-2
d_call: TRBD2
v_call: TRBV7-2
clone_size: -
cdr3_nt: TGTGCCAGCAGCCCCCGCGGTAGCGGGTTCTTCACCGGGGAGCTGTTTTTT
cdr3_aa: CASSPRGSGFFTGELFF